This is a list of T cell receptor beta chains from one sample in a study of CD8+ T cells in alopecia areata. Generated by immunoSEQ multiplex PCR, the TCRdb table keeps only in-frame clones and is missing some. The table has 150,000 to 200,000 clones, less than 75% seen once. The material sequenced was CD8+ T cells sorted from blood, taken at week 0. These receptors were obtained from a human donor with alopecia areata. Both conserved end residues are part of each CDR3. The D gene is left open where the match is weak. Clone size is shown for a subset of rows, as once, few, many or a class of expanded clone.

clone size: .
J gene: TRBJ1-1
V gene: TRBV19
D gene: .
CDR3 DNA: TGTGCCAGTAGTATTGGGTACACTGAAGCTTTCTTT
CDR3 protein: CASSIGYTEAFF

clone size: .
J gene: TRBJ1-2
V gene: TRBV29-1
D gene: TRBD1
CDR3 DNA: TGCAGCGTCTCCAAGGGGGCAGATGCTAACTATGGCTACACCTTC
CDR3 protein: CSVSKGADANYGYTF

clone size: .
J gene: TRBJ2-1
V gene: TRBV9
D gene: .
CDR3 DNA: TGTGCCAGCAGCGTACGCGGGGCAAACAATGAGCAGTTCTTC
CDR3 protein: CASSVRGANNEQFF

clone size: .
J gene: TRBJ2-2
V gene: TRBV27
D gene: .
CDR3 DNA: TGTGCCAGCAGTTTAGGCAGATCCGGCGGGGAGCTGTTTTTT
CDR3 protein: CASSLGRSGGELFF

clone size: .
J gene: TRBJ1-1
V gene: TRBV7-8
D gene: TRBD1
CDR3 DNA: TGTGCCAGCAGCTCAGGACAGGGGGGGGTTTTATTTCTGGAAGCTTTCTTT
CDR3 protein: CASSSGQGGVLFLEAFF

clone size: once
J gene: TRBJ1-3
V gene: TRBV7-6
D gene: .
CDR3 DNA: TGTGCCAGCAGCTTCGGCGGGGACACCATATATTTT
CDR3 protein: CASSFGGDTIYF

clone size: .
J gene: TRBJ2-5
V gene: TRBV13
D gene: TRBD1
CDR3 DNA: TGTGCCAGCAGCTCATCAGGGACAGAGCAAGAGACCCAGTACTTC
CDR3 protein: CASSSSGTEQETQYF

clone size: .
J gene: TRBJ1-1
V gene: TRBV5-6
D gene: .
CDR3 DNA: TGTGCCAGCAGCTCATGGGGCACTGAAGCTTTCTTT
CDR3 protein: CASSSWGTEAFF

clone size: few
J gene: TRBJ2-1
V gene: TRBV9
D gene: .
CDR3 DNA: TGTGCCAGCAGCGTAGCAGTGGGGGACTACAATGAGCAGTTCTTC
CDR3 protein: CASSVAVGDYNEQFF

clone size: .
J gene: TRBJ2-5
V gene: TRBV5-1
D gene: .
CDR3 DNA: TGCGCCAGCAGCCAAGGGCAGACCCAGTACTTC
CDR3 protein: CASSQGQTQYF

clone size: many
J gene: TRBJ2-3
V gene: TRBV29-1
D gene: .
CDR3 DNA: TGCAGCGTTGAATTACGGGGGCGAGGCACAGATACGCAGTATTTT
CDR3 protein: CSVELRGRGTDTQYF

clone size: .
J gene: TRBJ2-7
V gene: TRBV7-2
D gene: TRBD1
CDR3 DNA: TGTGCCAGCAGCGTAGTACAGGGGTCCTACGAGCAGTACTTC
CDR3 protein: CASSVVQGSYEQYF

clone size: .
J gene: TRBJ2-2
V gene: TRBV4-1
D gene: .
CDR3 DNA: TGCGCCAGCAGCCAAGGAGCAGGTACTGGGGAGCTGTTTTTT
CDR3 protein: CASSQGAGTGELFF

clone size: .
J gene: TRBJ2-5
V gene: TRBV5-1
D gene: TRBD1
CDR3 DNA: TGCGCCAGCAGGGAATGGACAGGGGAACAAGAGACCCAGTACTTC
CDR3 protein: CASREWTGEQETQYF

clone size: .
J gene: TRBJ2-3
V gene: TRBV15
D gene: .
CDR3 DNA: TGTGCCACCAGCACCGACTACGGGAGCGATACGCAGTATTTT
CDR3 protein: CATSTDYGSDTQYF

clone size: few
J gene: TRBJ2-1
V gene: TRBV19
D gene: .
CDR3 DNA: TGTGCCAGCCTGGGTGGGCTTGAGCAGTTCTTC
CDR3 protein: CASLGGLEQFF

clone size: .
J gene: TRBJ2-7
V gene: TRBV2
D gene: .
CDR3 DNA: TGTGCCAGCAAGTTGGACGAGCAGTACTTC
CDR3 protein: CASKLDEQYF

clone size: once
J gene: TRBJ1-1
V gene: TRBV4-1
D gene: .
CDR3 DNA: TGCGCCAGCAGCCCAAAGGGACGGACTGAAGCTTTCTTT
CDR3 protein: CASSPKGRTEAFF

clone size: few
J gene: TRBJ1-2
V gene: TRBV27
D gene: .
CDR3 DNA: TGTGCCAGCAGTCTACGCTACGACTATGGCTACACCTTC
CDR3 protein: CASSLRYDYGYTF

clone size: .
J gene: TRBJ2-6
V gene: TRBV30
D gene: .
CDR3 DNA: TGTGCCTGGAGTGCCCGGACAGTTAGCTCTGGGGCCAACGTCCTGACTTTC
CDR3 protein: CAWSARTVSSGANVLTF

clone size: few
J gene: TRBJ2-1
V gene: TRBV4-1
D gene: TRBD2
CDR3 DNA: TGCGCCAGCAGCCAGTGGACTAGCGGGGGTGATGAGCAGTTCTTC
CDR3 protein: CASSQWTSGGDEQFF

clone size: .
J gene: TRBJ1-1
V gene: TRBV10-3
D gene: .
CDR3 DNA: TGTGCCATCAGCCTCGGGGCTGAAGCTTTCTTT
CDR3 protein: CAISLGAEAFF

clone size: few
J gene: TRBJ2-1
V gene: TRBV13
D gene: .
CDR3 DNA: TGTGCCAGCAGCTTAGAAGGCTACAATGAGCAGTTCTTC
CDR3 protein: CASSLEGYNEQFF